The rows below give T cell receptor beta chains drawn from one sample of a study of blood T cells in healthy people across ages. TCRdb independently ran MiXCR on the 5' RACE reads; one entry per CDR3 protein. Of more than 700,000 distinct CDR3 sequences in the sample, 35% to 50% were seen once. Source material: blood. The receptors were gathered from an older man in good health. The CDR3 runs from the conserved cysteine through the conserved F or W. The order of the fields is D gene, V gene, J gene, CDR3 length, clone size, CDR3 DNA, CDR3 protein. A D gene is named only where the DNA matches it firmly. Clone size, where shown, is once, few, many, or a class for clones that have expanded.

>NA|TRBV5-1|TRBJ2-2|17|NA
TGCGCCAGCAGCCCGGCAGGGATTATAAGAAACACCGGGGAGCTGTTTTTT
CASSPAGIIRNTGELFF
>TRBD1|TRBV6-6|TRBJ2-3|17|few
TGTGCCAGCAGTTACTCAAATCCGGGACAGGGAACAGATACGCAGTATTTT
CASSYSNPGQGTDTQYF
>TRBD2|TRBV5-1|TRBJ2-2|18|NA
TGCGCCAGCAGCTTGACTAGCGGGGGCCCTACGAACACCGGGGAGCTGTTTTTT
CASSLTSGGPTNTGELFF
>NA|TRBV18|TRBJ2-7|13|NA
TGTGCCAGCTCACCAGTGGGGGGTCACGAGCAGTACTTC
CASSPVGGHEQYF
>TRBD2|TRBV7-3|TRBJ2-3|16|NA
TGTGCCAGCAGCCTCGGGACTAGCGAGAGCACAGATACGCAGTATTTT
CASSLGTSESTDTQYF
>NA|TRBV21-1|TRBJ2-5|16|NA
TGTGCCAGCAGCAAGAAGGCAGGGGGGTACGAAGAGACCCAGTACTTC
CASSKKAGGYEETQYF
>NA|TRBV4-2|TRBJ1-2|15|NA
TGTGCCAGCAGCCAAGGCCAGCCTCTTAACTATGGCTACACCTTC
CASSQGQPLNYGYTF
>NA|TRBV3-1|TRBJ2-5|11|few
TGTGCCAGCAGCCAGACAGAGACCCAGTACTTC
CASSQTETQYF
>NA|TRBV29-1|TRBJ1-1|12|NA
TGCAGCGTTGAAACCCCGAACACTGAAGCTTTCTTT
CSVETPNTEAFF
>NA|TRBV4-3|TRBJ1-2|16|few
TGCGCCAGCAGCCAACTCGGGGGTAAATCCAACTATGGCTACACCTTC
CASSQLGGKSNYGYTF
>NA|TRBV7-2|TRBJ1-4|14|NA
TGTGCCAGCAGCCCGGGACCGGTTAATGAAAAACTGTTTTTT
CASSPGPVNEKLFF
>NA|TRBV29-1|TRBJ1-2|12|many
TGCAGCGTTGGTTCGTCTATTAATGGCTACACCTTC
CSVGSSINGYTF
>NA|TRBV28|TRBJ1-2|15|few
TGTGCCAGCAGCCAGCCCTCCCGGGGGCAGGATGGCTACACCTTC
CASSQPSRGQDGYTF
>TRBD1|TRBV12-3/TRBV12-4|TRBJ1-2|14|few
TGTGCCAGCAGCTCCTCCGCCGGGACAGGCGGCTACACCTTC
CASSSSAGTGGYTF
>TRBD1|TRBV27|TRBJ1-2|14|NA
TGTGCCAGCAGTCGAGGGGCAGGGGGCTATGGCTACACCTTC
CASSRGAGGYGYTF
>NA|TRBV10-3|TRBJ2-3|13|NA
TGTGCCATCAGTGAGGGAGCTGAAAATACGCAGTATTTT
CAISEGAENTQYF
>NA|TRBV6-5|TRBJ2-1|15|few
TGTGCCAGCAGTTACCGAATGCAGGGGTACAATGAGCAGTTCTTC
CASSYRMQGYNEQFF
>TRBD2|TRBV7-2|TRBJ2-1|18|NA
TGTGCCAGCCAGGAGGGTGGGACTAGCGGGCCAATGTCGGGCGAGCAGTTCTTC
CASQEGGTSGPMSGEQFF
>TRBD1|TRBV10-3|TRBJ1-1|14|NA
TGTGCCATCAGTGGAGGACAGGGCAACACTGAAGCTTTCTTT
CAISGGQGNTEAFF
>TRBD1|TRBV7-9|TRBJ1-1|17|NA
TGTGCCAGCAGCTCCAAAACGGACAGGGGAATGAACACTGAAGCTTTCTTT
CASSSKTDRGMNTEAFF
>NA|TRBV7-8|TRBJ2-1|15|few
TGTGCCAGCAGCTTCGCCCGGGGCTCCTACAATGAGCAGTTCTTC
CASSFARGSYNEQFF
>TRBD1|TRBV27|TRBJ2-1|16|NA
TGTGCCAGCAGTTTATCGACAGGGGGCCTCTACAAGGAGCAGTTCTTC
CASSLSTGGLYKEQFF
>TRBD1|TRBV7-2|TRBJ1-4|14|NA
TGTGCCAGCAGTCCCCGACAGGGGAATGAAAAACTGTTTTTT
CASSPRQGNEKLFF
>TRBD2|TRBV4-3|TRBJ2-5|14|once
TGCGCCAGCAGCCAAGCACCGGGGGGAGAGACCCAGTACTTC
CASSQAPGGETQYF